The 3 T cell receptor beta chains in this list originate from one sample, sequenced in a study of T cells in women clearing cervical HPV infection. TCRdb's copy holds only in-frame clones and misses some; the assay was immunoSEQ multiplex PCR. Recorded for this sample: about 22,000 clones. The sequencing input was blood buffy coat. Source of these receptors: a woman between 18 and 70 years old with a cervical HPV16 infection that either progressed to CIN3+ or cleared (not recorded which).

Concerning this clone: The read finishes 3 residues shy of the CDR3 end, and the germline J gene is used to complete it. This chain uses TRBV12-3 or TRBV12-4 with TRBJ1-2; TRBD1 matches 8 bases. V dropped 6 bases and J dropped 6; count of bases not matched to a gene: 12. The CDR3 is 15 residues long. CDR3 sequence reads: CASSGTGPGVNGYTF. Partial CDR3 DNA: TGTGCCAGCAGCGGGACAGGACCGGGAGTTAATGGC.

Note on this clone: The read halts 3 residues ahead of the CDR3 end, with the missing end drawn from the germline J gene. The V gene is TRBV19, the J gene TRBJ1-2; a weak D match, TRBD1 (5 bases). CDR1 is LNHDA and CDR2 is SQIVND in the germline V gene (reference sequence). The CDR3 has 15 amino acids. The covered CDR3 bases are TGTGCCAGTACCAACCTAGGAGGGGAGGGCAAAGGC. The encoded protein is CASTNLGGEGKG. The complete CDR3 sequence is CASTNLGGEGKGYTF.

About this clone itself: Read sequence stops 3 residues before the CDR3 end, and the germline J gene provides the missing end. V and J are TRBV11-2 and TRBJ2-7; possibly TRBD2 for D (6 bases). The CDR3 is 11 residues long. V was pared by 5 bases and J by 4 bases, with 6 bases between. Germline values: CDR1 SGHAT, CDR2 FQNNGV. The sequenced CDR3 bases are TGTGCCAGCAGCCGGGGGTACGAG. It codes for CASSRGYE. The CDR3, in full, reads CASSRGYEQYF.